One T cell receptor beta chain is described in this entry. The record originates from a study of blood T cell repertoires in COVID-19. Study-wide background: The origin of the acute and convalescent COVID-19 samples was the United States, Italy and Spain. In each case, the material was cDNA or gDNA derived from T cells, B-cell-depleted T cells, or PBMCs.

Authors' methods: Estimation of nucleated cell counts was performed using reference gene primer amplification. The table came from immunoSEQ multiplex PCR; TCRdb's copy has only in-frame clones and leaves some out. V and J calls and clone size are given by that table; D and trimming were obtained from the DNA. The sample lists 150,000 to 170,000 clones, around 90% seen once, with 0.5% to 0.6% in the top ten. Per germline, CDR1 SGHRS and CDR2 YFSETQ. J gave up 2 bases and V 3 bases, and 8 bases lay outside the gene matches. CDR3 length equals 16 residues. The material sequenced was peripheral blood. This receptor was obtained from a man in his fifties or sixties with acute or convalescent COVID-19. The chain couples TRBV5-1 to TRBJ2-3, with 8 positions matching TRBD1. CDR3 protein: CASSSDRADLTDTQYF. CDR3 bases: TGCGCCAGCAGCTCGGACAGGGCCGATCTCACAGATACGCAGTATTTT.